This TCR beta chain was found in a study of blood T cell repertoires in COVID-19 (dated by TCRdb to 2020 to 2022). Turning to the overall study: Collaborator samples came from the United States, Italy and Spain and covered acute and convalescent phases of COVID-19. The samples were drawn from two sources: the first 160 participants of the ongoing ImmuneRACE study, and approximately 1,300 subjects contributed by 6 global collaborators. Nearly every sample came with metadata listing a de-identified subject ID, COVID-19 status, age in years and sex. Deeply sampled blood TCRbeta repertoires from subjects exposed to, actively infected with, or recovered from COVID-19 were included in the dataset. A freely available public database, intended as a resource for researchers studying the immune response to SARS-CoV-2, is where the repertoires were released. The material from the prospective study consisted of cDNA or gDNA derived from T cells, B-cell-depleted T cells, or PBMCs. Where available, HLA class I and class II types were obtained from metadata supplied by the sample provider rather than from assay-based typing.

What the research found in general, with its limitations: The quantity of clinical and demographic metadata differed by source and by participant and was supplied without curation.

V is clipped by 11 bases and J by 6 bases, and the sequence between their germline boundaries is 17 bases long. CDR3 length: 13 amino acids, cysteine to phenylalanine. The read is trimmed to its CDR3 DNA, 39 bases read in frame from base 1. The germline V gene yields LGHNT for CDR1 and FRNRAP for CDR2. TCRbeta CDR3 regions were amplified from genomic DNA using the immunoSEQ Assay, a bias-controlled multiplex PCR. On the study's bioinformatics: The number of nucleated cells in each sample was estimated by amplification of reference gene primers within the assay. Sequence reads were collapsed and filtered to measure the absolute abundance of every unique TCRbeta CDR3 rearrangement. For each sample, productive Simpson clonality was calculated by taking the square root of Simpson's diversity index across productive rearrangements. Drawn from immuneACCESS, this table holds only the in-frame rearrangements with V and J called that TCRdb kept. Clones are partly lost; checked studies trace under half to an unresolved V gene and leave the rest unexplained. For V, J and clone size, that table is used; D and trimming come from the DNA. The sample table contains roughly 130,000 clones; only one count was recorded for over 70% of them. The ten top clones hold about 10% of the sample.

About this clone: The antigen it recognizes is unknown. It has no much larger one-base neighbor in the sample; base qualities were not kept.

Whole blood was collected in K2EDTA tubes by collaborating institutions according to the institutions' own protocols. For TCRbeta analysis, collaborator samples were shipped as frozen whole blood, as isolated PBMCs, or as DNA extracted from either sample type. The chain is assembled from TRBV12-5 and TRBJ1-5; a tentative D match to TRBD1 spans 6 bases. The sequence came from a man aged 60-69 years with active or convalescent COVID-19. The sample taken for sequencing was peripheral blood. The CDR3 here reads CAAGQRGCQPQHF. At the DNA level, the sequence is TGTGCTGCCGGACAGCGGGGTTGTCAGCCCCAGCATTTT.